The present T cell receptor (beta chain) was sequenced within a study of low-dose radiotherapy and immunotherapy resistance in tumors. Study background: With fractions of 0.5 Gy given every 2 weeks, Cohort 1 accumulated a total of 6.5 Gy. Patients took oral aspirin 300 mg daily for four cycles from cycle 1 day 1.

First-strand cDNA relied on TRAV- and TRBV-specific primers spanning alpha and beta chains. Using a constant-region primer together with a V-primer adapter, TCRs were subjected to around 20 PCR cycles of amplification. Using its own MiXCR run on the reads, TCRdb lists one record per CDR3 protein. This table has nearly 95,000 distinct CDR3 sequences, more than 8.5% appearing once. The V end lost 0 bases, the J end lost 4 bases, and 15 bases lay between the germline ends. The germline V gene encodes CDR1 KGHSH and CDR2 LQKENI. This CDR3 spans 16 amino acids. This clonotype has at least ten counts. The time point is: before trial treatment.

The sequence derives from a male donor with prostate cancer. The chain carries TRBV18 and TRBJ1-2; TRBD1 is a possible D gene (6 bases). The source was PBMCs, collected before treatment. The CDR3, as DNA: TGTGCCAGCTCACCACCGGTCGCAGGGGTTATCTATGGCTACACCTTC. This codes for CASSPPVAGVIYGYTF.